The 20 T cell receptor beta chains given below trace back to one sample, sequenced in a study of metastatic and nonmetastatic thyroid tumors. TCRdb reprocessed the PCR reads via MiXCR. Counted here are roughly 20,000 clones, 16% occurring once; the ten biggest clones make up approximately 17%. All patients reached thyroid surgery having received no treatment beforehand. Sequenced material: blood. The receptors come from a male donor with papillary thyroid cancer or a benign thyroid nodule (not recorded which). Some clones in this sample may be carry-over from other donors' samples.

In this sample, this clone turned up many times. J is TRBJ2-7 and V is TRBV6-1; 8 bases line up with TRBD1. The CDR3 runs to 14 residues. V gave up 4 bases and J gave up 1 base; unmatched junction bases: 3. The germline V gene has CDR1 MNHNS and CDR2 SASEGT. CDR3 sequence: CASSAGTGSYEQYF. The DNA for the CDR3 is TGTGCCAGCAGTGCCGGGACAGGATCCTACGAGCAGTACTTC.

This clone is judged medium-sized. V gene TRBV6-1 combines with J gene TRBJ1-3; D unresolved. The V gene's germline CDR1 is MNHNS and CDR2 SASEGT. V lost 6 bases and J lost 3, with 12 bases in between. The length of the CDR3 is 14 residues. CDR3 DNA sequence: TGTGCCAGCAGACCCGGGAATTTTGGAAACACCATATATTTT. As protein: CASRPGNFGNTIYF.

This clone was observed many times. The V gene is TRBV12-3 or TRBV12-4, the J gene TRBJ1-6, with D tentatively TRBD1 (5 bases). V was pared by 1 base and J by 7 bases, with 8 bases between. The CDR3 length is 14 residues. Written as DNA, the CDR3 is TGTGCCAGCAGTTTAGGGGGGGACAATTCACCCCTCCACTTT. It is translated as CASSLGGDNSPLHF.

This clone was recorded many times. The rearrangement uses TRBV19 and TRBJ2-1; D gene uncertain. This CDR3 comprises 16 residues. Germline V gene sequence: CDR1 LNHDA, CDR2 SQIVND (reference sequence). V lost 5 bases to trimming and J lost 6 bases, with 20 bases between them. The CDR3 bases are TGTGCCAGTAGTTCTCTAACCTTATCCCAGTTCAATGAGCAGTTCTTC. Its translation: CASSSLTLSQFNEQFF.

In DNA form, the CDR3 reads TGTGCCAGCAGCTTATTGGAGGGAAGCACCGGGGAGCTGTTTTTT. Translated: CASSLLEGSTGELFF. The chain joins TRBV7-6 to TRBJ2-2; D perhaps matches TRBD2 (6 bases). The CDR3 runs to 15 residues. Trimming removed 2 bases from V and 4 bases from J, with 11 bases in between. Germline CDR1 reads SGHVS; CDR2 reads FNYEAQ.

This clone was counted ten times or more. The rearrangement links TRBV4-1 to TRBJ2-1; 7 nucleotides align to TRBD1. The germline gives CDR1 MGHRA, CDR2 YSYEKL. Unmatched junction bases numbered 12, after V lost 4 bases and J lost 9 bases. This CDR3 contains 15 residues. CDR3: CASSLRTGQVTEQFF. The CDR3 DNA reads TGCGCCAGCAGCCTCAGGACAGGCCAGGTAACTGAGCAGTTCTTC.

This clone was seen ten or more times. The rearrangement links TRBV3-1 to TRBJ1-4; weak D call: TRBD1 (5 bases). CDR1 and CDR2 (germline): LGHDT, YNNKEL (reference sequence). The length of the CDR3 is 14 residues. Trimming stripped 3 bases from V and 4 bases from J, with 9 bases between. The CDR3 coding sequence is TGTGCCAGCAGCCAGATTGGGGGTAATGAAAAACTGTTTTTT. It translates to CASSQIGGNEKLFF.

Many counts were recorded for this clone. The chain carries TRBV20-1 and TRBJ2-3; 8 nucleotides match TRBD1. V lost 6 bases to trimming and J lost 3 bases; unmatched junction nucleotides: 5. Per the germline V gene, CDR1 is DFQATT and CDR2 is SNEGSKA (reference sequence). The CDR3 loop spans 13 amino acids. The CDR3 DNA reads TGCAGTGCAACGGACAGGGTGACAGATACGCAGTATTTT. Protein sequence: CSATDRVTDTQYF.

As concerns this clone: It is unclear where the CDR3 begins or ends on the DNA, so no DNA is shown, and the CDR3 is as TCRdb lists it. This sequence joins TRBV2 and TRBJ1-5. The CDR3 extends over 13 residues, inclusive of both ends. The V gene's germline CDR1 is SNHLY and CDR2 FYNNEI. CDR3 sequence: CVPPARTNQPQHF.

By sample share, this clone is medium-sized. The V and J genes are TRBV30 and TRBJ1-1; D gene uncertain. With 5 bases removed from V and 8 bases from J, the gap between germline ends came to 9 bases. The CDR3 has 10 residues. CDR1 and CDR2 from the germline V gene are GTSNPN and SVGIG (reference sequence). CDR3 in amino acids: CAWGVREAFF. As DNA, the CDR3 is TGTGCCTGGGGGGTTAGGGAAGCTTTCTTT.

This clone was seen repeatedly, ten times or more. The rearrangement uses TRBV20-1 and TRBJ2-7; 9 positions match TRBD2. The V gene's germline CDR1 is DFQATT and CDR2 SNEGSKA (reference sequence). J gave up 2 bases and V 1 base, and 6 bases lay outside the gene matches. The CDR3 runs to 15 residues. CDR3 amino acids: CSARGTSGPTYEQYF. The CDR3 nucleotides are TGCAGTGCTAGAGGTACTAGCGGGCCAACCTACGAGCAGTACTTC.

This clone was observed at least ten times. The chain carries TRBV27 and TRBJ2-7; a weak D match, TRBD1 (6 bases). The V end lost 1 base, the J end lost 2 bases, and 12 bases lay between the germline ends. Germline values: CDR1 MNHEY, CDR2 SMNVEV (reference sequence). This CDR3 is built from 15 residues. CDR3 amino acids: CASSLLQGPPYEQYF. The CDR3 DNA is TGTGCCAGCAGTTTATTGCAGGGGCCCCCCTACGAGCAGTACTTC.

Many counts were recorded for this clone. The chain couples TRBV9 to TRBJ2-7; D ambiguous. The CDR3 extends over 14 amino acids. Germline V gene lookup returns CDR1 SGDLS and CDR2 YYNGEE. Trimming stripped 0 bases from V and 1 base from J, with 8 bases between. The CDR3 loop is CASSVGSRSYEQYF. The CDR3 DNA reads TGTGCCAGCAGCGTAGGTAGTCGGTCCTACGAGCAGTACTTC.

This clone is termed medium-sized (0.01 to 0.1%). The J gene is TRBJ1-6, the V gene TRBV7-8; the D is unclear. The CDR3 has 12 amino acids. V was shortened by 3 bases and J by 11 bases, with 8 bases between the two germline ends. Germline lookup yields CDR1 SGHVS and CDR2 FQNEAQ. The chain's CDR3 is CASSLGGTPLHF. CDR3 sequence (DNA): TGTGCCAGCAGCTTGGGTGGAACACCCCTCCACTTT. Combining the CDR3 with reference TRBV7-8 and TRBJ1-6 gives the whole variable domain GAGVSQSPRYKVAKRGQDVALRCDPISGHVSLFWYQQALGQGPEFLTYFQNEAQLDKSGLPSDRFFAERPEGSVSTLKIQRTQQEDSAVYLCASSLGGTPLHFGNGTRLTVT.

This clone was observed at least ten times. V is TRBV29-1 and J is TRBJ1-2, with D maybe TRBD1 (6 bases). Germline CDR1 is SQVTM and CDR2 is ANQGSEA. The CDR3 extends over 13 amino acids. Trimming removed 6 bases from V and 3 bases from J, with 14 bases in between. The CDR3 spells CSVSRGGDYGYTF. Written as DNA, the CDR3 is TGCAGCGTCTCCAGGGGAGGGGACTATGGCTACACCTTC. The full variable domain, completed using reference TRBV29-1 and TRBJ1-2, is SAVISQKPSRDICQRGTSLTIQCQVDSQVTMMFWYRQQPGQSLTLIATANQGSEATYESGFVIDKFPISRPNLTFSTLTVSNMSPEDSSIYLCSVSRGGDYGYTFGSGTRLTVV.

In its sample, this clone was seen many times. This rearrangement joins TRBV30 to TRBJ2-5, with 9 bases identical to TRBD1. The CDR3 loop spans 11 amino acids. CDR1 is GTSNPN, CDR2 SVGIG, per germline (reference sequence). V lost 5 bases, J lost 5 bases, and 0 bases stayed unmatched. The CDR3 nucleotides read TGTGCCTGGGGACAGGGGGAGACCCAGTACTTC. It encodes CAWGQGETQYF.

The table lists this clone with many counts. This sequence joins TRBV6-4 and TRBJ2-3; unclear D gene. Germline assignment: CDR1 MRHNA and CDR2 SNTAGT. The germline V and J ends were trimmed by 7 bases and 5 bases, with 16 bases remaining between them. The CDR3 sequence is 14 residues long. The CDR3 DNA reads as TGTGCCAGCAATCGGCAGAACATTGAAGATACGCAGTATTTT. Amino acids: CASNRQNIEDTQYF.

The chain joins TRBV20-1 to TRBJ2-7, with 9 nucleotides matching TRBD2. Per the germline V gene, CDR1 is DFQATT and CDR2 is SNEGSKA (reference sequence). The junction had 6 bases not matched to a gene; V was cut back by 0 bases and J by 6 bases. There are 14 residues in the CDR3. CDR3 bases: TGCAGTGCTAGAGATATTGAGCGGGAGGTCGAGCAGTACTTC. Its translation is CSARDIEREVEQYF.

This clone has at least ten counts. V gene TRBV20-1 combines with J gene TRBJ2-1; 11 nucleotides match TRBD2. CDR1 DFQATT and CDR2 SNEGSKA come from the germline V gene (reference sequence). The CDR3 runs to 14 residues. Losses at the gene ends were 4 bases for V and 5 bases for J; bases not matched to a gene: 4. The CDR3 region is CSATGTSGNNEQFF. CDR3 DNA sequence: TGCAGTGCTACCGGGACTAGCGGAAACAATGAGCAGTTCTTC.

This clone has a count of ten or more. The gene calls are TRBV5-1 and TRBJ1-5; D is uncertain. The V end was cut by 2 bases, the J end by 4 bases, with 7 bases between. The germline V gene has CDR1 SGHRS and CDR2 YFSETQ. The CDR3 length is 13 residues. The CDR3 is CASSFFLNQPQHF. The CDR3 bases are TGCGCCAGCAGCTTTTTTCTGAATCAGCCCCAGCATTTT.